The 32 T cell receptor beta chains below all came from one sample that was sequenced in a study of monozygotic twins with inflammatory bowel disease. TCRdb reprocessed the 5' RACE reads; each CDR3 protein has one entry and no DNA is given. Recorded for this sample: roughly 150,000 distinct CDR3 sequences. The sample taken for sequencing was blood. These TCRs come from a human donor with ulcerative colitis or Crohn's disease, or a healthy co-twin of an affected twin (not recorded which).

The rearrangement joins TRBV7-2 to TRBJ1-5. This CDR3 is 15 amino acids long. The germline gives CDR1 SGHTA, CDR2 FQGNSA. The CDR3 spells CASSLDGVRNQPQHF.

The genes are TRBV6-5 and TRBJ2-1; checking the TCRdb D call of TRBD1 is not possible without DNA. Germline assignment: CDR1 MNHEY and CDR2 SVGAGI. This CDR3 comprises 14 residues. CDR3 in amino acids: CASSSWTGSDEQFF.

V usage is TRBV6-5 and J usage is TRBJ2-6; the TCRdb call, TRBD2, lacks DNA for checking. From germline, CDR1 is MNHEY and CDR2 SVGAGI. The CDR3 extends over 17 amino acids. The CDR3: CASSYGGQGSGANVLTF.

CDR3 protein: CASRPESYEQYF. The chain uses TRBV5-1 and TRBJ2-7. The CDR3 contains 12 residues. In germline, CDR1 is SGHRS, CDR2 YFSETQ.

This chain joins TRBV2 and TRBJ2-3; the D gene TCRdb calls, TRBD2, cannot be checked with no DNA. The CDR3 sequence is 14 residues long. The V gene's germline CDR1 is SNHLY and CDR2 FYNNEI. CDR3 sequence reads: CASGPRHSTDTQYF.

This rearrangement joins TRBV5-4 to TRBJ2-5; there is no DNA to check the TCRdb D call of TRBD1. From germline, CDR1 is SGHNT and CDR2 YYREEE (reference sequence). This CDR3 region has 14 residues. CDR3 sequence reads: CASSLPGTEETQYF.

The genes are TRBV20-1 and TRBJ2-7; the D call of TRBD1 rests on TCRdb alone, since no DNA is present to check it. The CDR3 loop spans 17 amino acids. Germline V lookup: CDR1 DFQATT, CDR2 SNEGSKA (reference sequence). Here the CDR3 reads CSARDRNRGPLSYEQYF.

The rearrangement joins TRBV5-1 to TRBJ2-7; the D call from TCRdb, TRBD1, cannot be confirmed without DNA. CDR1 is SGHRS and CDR2 is YFSETQ in the germline V gene. The CDR3 has 15 residues. CDR3 loop: CASSLMGTGTNEQYF.

The J gene is TRBJ2-3, the V gene TRBV24-1; TCRdb outputs TRBD1, but without DNA this stays unchecked. This CDR3 contains 16 residues. CDR1 and CDR2 (germline): KGHDR, SFDVKD. This chain's CDR3 is CATSDFIGDPTDTQYF.

The chain recombines TRBV20-1 with TRBJ2-3. The CDR3 is made up of 11 amino acids. CDR1 and CDR2 (germline): DFQATT, SNEGSKA (reference sequence). The CDR3 protein is CSASYSPTQYF.

The chain carries TRBV7-2 and TRBJ2-1; TCRdb's assignment of TRBD1 cannot be checked, as there is no DNA. Germline V lookup: CDR1 SGHTA, CDR2 FQGNSA. This CDR3 is 15 amino acids long. The CDR3 sequence: CASSRPQGAGNEQFF.

This sequence joins TRBV6-2 or TRBV6-3 and TRBJ2-2; TCRdb picks TRBD1, but there is no DNA to check that call. The CDR3 contains 16 residues. Per the germline V gene, CDR1 is MNHEY and CDR2 is SVGEGT. CDR3 sequence reads: CASSTPGHKITGELFF.

The V gene is TRBV24-1, the J gene TRBJ2-5; TCRdb returns TRBD1, unconfirmable since there is no DNA. CDR1 is KGHDR, CDR2 SFDVKD, per germline. This CDR3 is built from 14 residues. This CDR3 is CATSQGQGVETQYF.

This chain uses TRBV20-1 with TRBJ1-5. Per germline, CDR1 DFQATT and CDR2 SNEGSKA (reference sequence). The CDR3 covers 14 residues. The CDR3 loop reads CSARDRRGGQPQHF.

V is TRBV7-2 and J is TRBJ2-2; TCRdb proposes TRBD2, but this gene call is untestable without DNA. Germline V gene data show CDR1 as SGHTA and CDR2 as FQGNSA. The CDR3 is 15 amino acids. CDR3 region: CASSWGLRGRVELFF.

The chain uses TRBV14 and TRBJ2-2; there is no DNA to check the TCRdb D call of TRBD2. From germline, CDR1 is SGHDN and CDR2 FVKESK. The CDR3 extends over 17 amino acids. The CDR3 is CASSQAAGGLNTGELFF.

The chain has TRBV7-9 and TRBJ2-4; TCRdb outputs TRBD1, but without DNA this stays unchecked. This CDR3 spans 14 amino acids. The germline gives CDR1 SEHNR, CDR2 FQNEAQ (reference sequence). The CDR3 sequence is CASSPLGLGNIQYF.

CDR3 residues: CASSKTGDTQYF. This rearrangement joins TRBV5-1 to TRBJ2-3. The CDR3 spans 12 residues. Germline CDR1 is SGHRS and CDR2 is YFSETQ.

The CDR3 sequence: CASSGARRAQETQYF. The chain couples TRBV25-1 to TRBJ2-5; absent DNA, TCRdb's TRBD1 call cannot be checked. The CDR3 sequence is 15 residues long. Germline assignment: CDR1 MGHDK and CDR2 SYGVNS.

This chain uses TRBV7-6 with TRBJ1-6; TCRdb names TRBD1, which stays unverified in the absence of DNA. The CDR3 contains 14 residues. CDR1 and CDR2 (germline): SGHVS, FNYEAQ. The CDR3 reads CASSLGQGTAPLHF.

V is TRBV5-4 and J is TRBJ2-5; no DNA is available, so the TRBD1 call from TCRdb remains unchecked. The germline V gene encodes CDR1 SGHNT and CDR2 YYREEE (reference sequence). The CDR3 totals 14 residues. The CDR3 is CASSGRGDGETQYF.

This chain joins TRBV7-2 and TRBJ1-2; the TRBD1 assignment by TCRdb is unverifiable without DNA. The CDR3 has 16 amino acids. Germline V gives CDR1 SGHTA, CDR2 FQGNSA. Here the CDR3 reads CASSFSPGTGRSGYTF.

This sequence joins TRBV7-2 and TRBJ1-6. Germline V lookup: CDR1 SGHTA, CDR2 FQGNSA. The CDR3 is 15 residues long. CDR3 protein: CASSLVGQYNSPLHF.

The CDR3 spells CASSFPLEGVTYEQYF. The chain joins TRBV5-1 to TRBJ2-7; TCRdb reports TRBD1, a call that lacks DNA to check it against. The CDR3 has 16 amino acids. Germline V gives CDR1 SGHRS, CDR2 YFSETQ.

The gene calls are TRBV12-3 or TRBV12-4 and TRBJ1-1; checking the TCRdb D call of TRBD1 is not possible without DNA. This CDR3 spans 14 amino acids. This CDR3 is CASSLERYRGFTFF.

The genes are TRBV15 and TRBJ2-7; TCRdb returns TRBD2, unconfirmable since there is no DNA. The CDR3 length is 16 residues. Germline lookup yields CDR1 LNHNV and CDR2 YYDKDF (reference sequence). CDR3 in amino acids: CATSKGGTPTLYEQYF.

The chain is built from TRBV7-8 and TRBJ2-7; TCRdb reports TRBD2, a call that lacks DNA to check it against. The CDR3 runs 19 residues. CDR1 is SGHVS, CDR2 FQNEAQ, per germline. The CDR3 sequence is CASSPGSSGGFPSSYEQYF.

The chain has TRBV12-3 or TRBV12-4 and TRBJ2-5; there is no DNA to check the TCRdb D call of TRBD1. The CDR3 is 15 amino acids. CDR3 sequence reads: CASSSGSRGGGTQYF.

This chain connects TRBV7-2 to TRBJ1-5; lacking DNA, the TRBD1 call made by TCRdb goes unchecked. Germline V gene data show CDR1 as SGHTA and CDR2 as FQGNSA. The CDR3 has 14 residues. The CDR3 sequence is CASSFDSGELPQHF. Using reference TRBV7-2 and TRBJ1-5 for the parts outside the CDR3, the full variable domain is GAGVSQSPSNKVTEKGKDVELRCDPISGHTALYWYRQSLGQGLEFLIYFQGNSAPDKSGLPSDRFSAERTGGSVSTLTIQRTQQEDSAVYLCASSFDSGELPQHFGDGTRLSIL.

The chain couples TRBV7-2 to TRBJ1-2; TCRdb gives TRBD1 as the D gene, but with no DNA this cannot be confirmed. The CDR3 sequence is 15 residues long. Germline V gene data show CDR1 as SGHTA and CDR2 as FQGNSA. The CDR3 sequence is CASSLIGQGEKTRTF.

V usage is TRBV7-2 and J usage is TRBJ1-4. Germline V gives CDR1 SGHTA, CDR2 FQGNSA. The CDR3 has 15 residues. The CDR3 reads CASSLNPGANEKLFF.

The rearrangement joins TRBV7-3 to TRBJ2-1; TCRdb names TRBD1, which stays unverified in the absence of DNA. The germline V gene has CDR1 SGHTA and CDR2 FQGTGA. This CDR3 contains 15 residues. CDR3 protein: CASSLTRDGYNEQFF.